The 18 T cell receptor beta chains reported below all come from one sample, sequenced in a study of blood T cell repertoires in COVID-19. Repertoires were generated with immunoSEQ multiplex PCR, while TCRdb's copy carries only in-frame clones and drops some. Among about 250,000 clones listed, 65% to 85% were seen once. Material: peripheral blood. The origin of the receptors is a man between 35 and 55 years old with active or convalescent COVID-19.

This clone was seen a few times. The J gene is TRBJ2-1, the V gene TRBV5-1, with a weak D call TRBD2 (6 bases). CDR1 is SGHRS and CDR2 is YFSETQ in the germline V gene. V lost 1 base to trimming and J lost 4 bases, with 12 bases between them. This CDR3 is 15 amino acids long. In nucleotides, the CDR3 is TGCGCCAGCAGCTTGATTCCGGGACTTTACAATGAGCAGTTCTTC. Amino acid sequence: CASSLIPGLYNEQFF.

The V gene is TRBV4-2, the J gene TRBJ2-1; 11 bases map to TRBD2. V trimming: 0 bases; J trimming: 7 bases; junction bases outside the gene matches: 17. The CDR3 has 20 residues. CDR1 LGHNA and CDR2 YNFKEQ come from the germline V gene. The CDR3 protein is CASSQDPPQGVAGGRNEQFF. In nucleotides, the CDR3 is TGTGCCAGCAGCCAAGATCCGCCCCAGGGTGTAGCGGGGGGGCGAAATGAGCAGTTCTTC.

This rearrangement joins TRBV12-3 or TRBV12-4 to TRBJ1-1; 10 nucleotides agree with TRBD1. The length of the CDR3 is 13 residues. With 5 bases clipped from V and 12 bases from J, the junction kept 9 bases outside the gene matches. CDR3 residues: CASSIMDRGKTFF. CDR3 nucleotides: TGTGCCAGCAGTATTATGGACAGGGGGAAAACTTTCTTT.

This chain connects TRBV14 to TRBJ1-6; TRBD1 agrees at 9 bases. J was trimmed by 10 bases and V by 1 base; bases with no gene match: 8. The germline CDR1 and CDR2 sequences are SGHDN and FVKESK. The length of the CDR3 is 16 residues. CDR3 in amino acids: CASSQGVGQGGSPLHF. The CDR3 DNA is TGTGCCAGCAGCCAAGGTGTGGGACAGGGAGGCTCACCCCTCCACTTT.

The rearrangement uses TRBV19 and TRBJ2-3; TRBD2 aligns across 8 bases. The CDR3 spans 15 residues. Trimming cost V 4 bases and J 10 bases; bases outside gene matches: 13. CDR1 and CDR2 (germline): LNHDA, SQIVND (reference sequence). CDR3 residues: CASSTDKTSALPQYF. DNA for the CDR3: TGTGCCAGTAGTACGGACAAGACTAGCGCCCTCCCGCAGTATTTT.

The rearrangement uses TRBV19 and TRBJ1-1, with D perhaps matching TRBD1 (6 bases). Germline CDR1 and CDR2: LNHDA and SQIVND (reference sequence). This CDR3 comprises 13 residues. Trimming shortened V by 7 bases and J by 1 base, and 10 bases separated the two germline ends. This CDR3 is CASTDRTNTEAFF. Here the CDR3 DNA reads TGTGCCAGTACAGACAGGACGAACACTGAAGCTTTCTTT.

This clone was seen a few times. Different DNA sequences within this sample yield the same CDR3. The chain combines TRBV6-2 or TRBV6-3 with TRBJ1-5; perhaps TRBD1 as D (5 bases). V dropped 4 bases and J dropped 0 bases, with 7 bases sitting between them. The CDR3 has 14 amino acids. CDR1 is MNHEY and CDR2 is SVGEGT in the germline V gene. For the CDR3, the DNA is TGTGCCAGCAGTTTGGGGCTTAGCAATCAGCCCCAGCATTTT. This translates into CASSLGLSNQPQHF.

The chain has TRBV19 and TRBJ1-1; D uncertain. Trimming removed 2 bases from V and 0 bases from J, with 4 bases in between. Germline assignment: CDR1 LNHDA and CDR2 SQIVND (reference sequence). The CDR3 runs 13 residues. The CDR3 DNA sequence: TGTGCCAGTAGTATATACTTGAACACTGAAGCTTTCTTT. This translates into CASSIYLNTEAFF. Complete variable domain (other parts from reference TRBV19 and TRBJ1-1): DGGITQSPKYLFRKEGQNVTLSCEQNLNHDAMYWYRQDPGQGLRLIYYSQIVNDFQKGDIAEGYSVSREKKESFPLTVTSAQKNPTAFYLCASSIYLNTEAFFGQGTRLTVV.

This sequence joins TRBV7-9 and TRBJ2-7; possibly TRBD1 for D (6 bases). Germline V gives CDR1 SEHNR, CDR2 FQNEAQ (reference sequence). V lost 2 bases to trimming and J lost 2 bases, with 13 bases between them. The CDR3 is 15 residues long. The CDR3 here is CASSLWDKLTYEQYF. The CDR3 DNA reads as TGTGCCAGCAGCTTATGGGACAAGTTAACCTACGAGCAGTACTTC.

J is TRBJ1-2 and V is TRBV10-2; unclear D gene. The CDR3 runs 14 residues. The V gene lost 1 base and the J gene lost 4 bases, with 10 bases spanning the gap. Germline CDR1 WSHSY, CDR2 SAAADI. The CDR3 protein is CASSEYREPYGYTF. Written as DNA, the CDR3 is TGCGCCAGCAGTGAGTACCGGGAGCCCTATGGCTACACCTTC.

As to this clone: Additional DNA sequences in this sample encode the identical CDR3. The chain uses TRBV6-5 and TRBJ1-2; D possibly corresponds to TRBD1 (6 bases). CDR3 length: 13 amino acids. Trimming took off 6 bases at V and 1 base at J, with 9 bases between the two ends. Germline V gene sequence: CDR1 MNHEY, CDR2 SVGAGI. The chain's CDR3 is CASSPDSNYGYTF. CDR3 coding DNA: TGTGCCAGCAGCCCGGACAGTAACTATGGCTACACCTTC.

The chain is built from TRBV7-9 and TRBJ1-1, with TRBD1 matching over 10 bases. Trimming removed 5 bases from V and 5 bases from J; junction bases left unmatched: 8. In germline, CDR1 is SEHNR, CDR2 FQNEAQ (reference sequence). The CDR3 consists of 15 residues. The CDR3 spells CASSPARTGGTEAFF. In DNA form, the CDR3 reads TGTGCCAGCAGCCCAGCCCGGACAGGGGGAACTGAAGCTTTCTTT.

The CDR3 here is CASSLKGNTGGSNTGELFF. CDR3 nucleotides: TGTGCCAGCAGCTTAAAAGGAAATACAGGGGGCTCTAACACCGGGGAGCTGTTTTTT. The gene calls are TRBV7-3 and TRBJ2-2; TRBD1 agrees at 9 bases. Per germline, CDR1 SGHTA and CDR2 FQGTGA. The CDR3 contains 19 residues. After removal of 1 base from V and 2 bases from J, the junction contained 11 bases not matched to a gene.

DNA of the CDR3: TGTGCCAGTAGTATAGACACCGGACTCAGCTATCAGCCCCAGCATTTT. The encoded protein is CASSIDTGLSYQPQHF. This chain joins TRBV19 and TRBJ1-5, with D unclear. This CDR3 comprises 16 residues. Trimming took off 0 bases at V and 5 bases at J, with 14 bases between the two ends. CDR1 LNHDA and CDR2 SQIVND come from the germline V gene (reference sequence).

V gene TRBV11-3 combines with J gene TRBJ2-1, with a possible D match to TRBD1 (5 bases). V lost 4 bases and J lost 6, with 10 bases in between. The CDR3 has 13 amino acids. Germline V lookup: CDR1 SGHNT, CDR2 YENEEA. The CDR3 protein is CASSSRQFNEQFF. CDR3 coding DNA: TGTGCCAGCAGCTCCCGACAGTTCAATGAGCAGTTCTTC.

This rearrangement joins TRBV7-9 to TRBJ1-2; 9 bases line up with TRBD1. The CDR3 runs to 16 residues. V shed 5 bases, J shed 6 bases, and the junction held 13 bases outside the gene matches. From germline, CDR1 is SEHNR and CDR2 FQNEAQ (reference sequence). The CDR3 protein is CASSPGTGLESDGYTF. CDR3 nucleotide sequence: TGTGCCAGCAGCCCCGGGACAGGGCTCGAGTCGGATGGCTACACCTTC.

The chain couples TRBV24-1 to TRBJ2-1, with 7 bases identical to TRBD2. V shed 4 bases, J shed 9 bases, and the junction held 11 bases outside the gene matches. CDR1 KGHDR and CDR2 SFDVKD come from the germline V gene. The CDR3 runs to 15 residues. The CDR3 coding sequence is TGTGCCACCAGTGAGGATGCGGGACTATTCGGTGAGCAGTTCTTC. Translated: CATSEDAGLFGEQFF.

This clone occurred once. This sequence joins TRBV30 and TRBJ1-4; D not certain. Per germline, CDR1 GTSNPN and CDR2 SVGIG (reference sequence). The CDR3 is made up of 15 amino acids. Between the trimmed V and J ends, which lost 0 bases and 6 bases, there was a span of 14 bases. CDR3 residues: CAWSVPIVRHEKLFF. The CDR3 DNA reads as TGTGCCTGGAGTGTACCTATAGTGCGTCATGAAAAACTGTTTTTT.